This TCR beta chain was retrieved from a study of shared clonotypes between healthy human individuals (dated by TCRdb to about 2020). As for the study more broadly: The cohort included three men and a couple of women between 18 and 49 years of age. For each donor, CD4 naive and CD4 memory were each given three plates, CD8 naive was given two plates, and CD8 memory was given one plate. To estimate repertoire size and how much clonotype sharing occurs between individuals, the study deeply sequenced the blood TCR repertoires of five or six healthy adults. To increase sequencing depth and limit assay-specific biases, TCR repertoire library preparation and sequencing were carried out by different laboratories using diverse techniques. Between about 0.85 and 8.9 billion PBMCs per donor were obtained by leukapheresis.

Points on this clone: The antigen it recognizes is unknown. Base qualities are not recorded, but no much larger clone differs from it by a single base. Additional DNA sequences in this sample encode the identical CDR3.

Healthy HIV-negative adults with no recently reported acute infections or vaccinations were included as donors. Every donor was a Caucasian adult residing in Nashville, Tennessee, USA. CD4+ T cells were enriched by magnetic negative selection, after which naive cells were positively selected on CD45RA and the negative fraction was taken as the memory subset. After blood collection by leukapheresis, PBMCs were isolated using Ficoll-Histopaque density gradient centrifugation and then cryopreserved in the vapor phase of liquid nitrogen. Purity and quantity of every magnetically sorted T cell population were checked by analytical flow cytometry. From each sorted fraction, genomic DNA was isolated and quantified by UV absorbance on a Nanodrop 2000c. TCR CDR3 regions were amplified from genomic DNA by multiplex PCR using the deep immunoSEQ assay. Genomic DNA extracted from each cell subset was distributed evenly over all wells of several immunoSEQ 96-well plates, and each plate served as one replicate. For sorted subsets, each replicate PCR was loaded with 200 ng genomic DNA, equivalent to 25,000 to 35,000 T cell genomes. The purified libraries were quantified using a Qubit 3.0 fluorometer, sized with a Bioanalyzer 2100, and then quantified again using the KAPA Library Quantification kit. A separate single-read 150-cycle Illumina NextSeq 550 flow cell was used to sequence each immunoSEQ 96-well plate. The original pipeline was this. The immunoSEQ output contained only junctional sequences without quality scores, so filtering could not match that applied to full-length reads. Sequences were annotated with PyIR, a Python wrapper for IgBLAST v1.9, using IMGT germline references to assign V/J genes and CDR3. Reads were filtered out if the reads had weak V/J assignments (E-value above 1e-6), no CDR3, stop codons, out-of-frame junctions, or ambiguous translated residues. V3J clonotypes were defined as sequences sharing an identical inferred V gene, J gene, and CDR3 amino acid sequence. To compute the percentage overlap between repertoires, the number of shared unique clonotypes was divided by the size of the smaller repertoire. Repertoire richness was assessed with RTK rarefaction, the Chao1 estimator, and Recon v2.1 estimates of unobserved clonotypes. Generation probabilities for all TCRbeta clonotypes obtained by the gDNA method from several donors were computed using OLGA. Drawn from immuneACCESS, this table holds only the in-frame rearrangements with V and J called that TCRdb kept. Clones are partly lost; checked studies trace under half to an unresolved V gene and leave the rest unexplained. V and J calls and clone size follow that table, whereas D and trimming were derived from the DNA. The sample contains about 1 million clones, 75% of them found a single time. The ten largest clones represent roughly 1.5% of the sample.

Clipping removes 2 bases from V and 1 base from J, with 3 as the unmatched junction base count. The germline V gene sets CDR1 to SGHDN and CDR2 to FVKESK. The CDR3 sequence holds 16 residues, the cysteine and phenylalanine included. Of all the DNA, just the CDR3 is kept, 48 bases in frame from base 1. General study outcomes and caveats: The small number of donors limited the genetic and exposure-history diversity represented. Naive subsets generally had larger estimated clonotype richness than memory subsets. Incomplete sequencing was indicated by rarefaction of sorted-subset datasets, despite the large sequencing depth. Sampling was restricted to blood, and TCR repertoires in tissue are likely to differ from TCR repertoires in blood. Across a few donors, about 5% of naive CD4, 3.5% of naive CD8, roughly 2.3% of memory CD4, and about 0.44% of memory CD8 clonotypes were shared. Higher generation probabilities were observed for clonotypes shared by all four sorted-subset donors than for non-shared clonotypes. Based on pairwise subsampling, the degree of clonotype sharing among donors was expected to be affected by sequencing depth.

This receptor was identified in a young man in good health. The sequence joins TRBV14 to TRBJ2-3; 10 bases in the middle match TRBD2. Material for sequencing was memory CD4+ T cells sorted from blood. Sample cell subset or site, as interpreted from the label and publication: CD45RA-negative fraction. The nucleotide sequence reads TGTGCCAGCAGCCAATTTGGGACTAGCGGCACAGATACGCAGTATTTT. Its amino acids are CASSQFGTSGTDTQYF. Where the CDR3 stops, the reference TRBV14 and TRBJ2-3 genes take over; the full variable domain is EAGVTQFPSHSVIEKGQTVTLRCDPISGHDNLYWYRRVMGKEIKFLLHFVKESKQDESGMPNNRFLAERTGGTYSTLKVQPAELEDSGVYFCASSQFGTSGTDTQYFGPGTRLTVL.